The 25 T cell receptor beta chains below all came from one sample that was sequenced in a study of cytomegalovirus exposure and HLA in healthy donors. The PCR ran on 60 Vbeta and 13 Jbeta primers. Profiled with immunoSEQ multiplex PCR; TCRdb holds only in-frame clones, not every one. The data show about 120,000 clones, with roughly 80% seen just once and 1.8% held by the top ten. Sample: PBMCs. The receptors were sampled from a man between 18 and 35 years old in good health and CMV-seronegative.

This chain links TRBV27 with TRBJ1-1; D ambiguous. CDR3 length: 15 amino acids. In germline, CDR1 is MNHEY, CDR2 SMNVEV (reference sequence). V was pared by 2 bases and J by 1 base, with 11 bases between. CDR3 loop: CASSLRRAKNTEAFF. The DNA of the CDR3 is TGTGCCAGCAGTTTAAGGCGGGCTAAGAACACTGAAGCTTTCTTT.

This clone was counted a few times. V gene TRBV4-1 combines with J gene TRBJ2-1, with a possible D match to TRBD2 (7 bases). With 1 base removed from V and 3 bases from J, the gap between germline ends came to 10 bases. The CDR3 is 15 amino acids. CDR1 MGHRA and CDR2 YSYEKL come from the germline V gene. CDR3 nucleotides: TGCGCCAGCAGCCAAGTAGGGGGGGACTACAATGAGCAGTTCTTC. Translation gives CASSQVGGDYNEQFF.

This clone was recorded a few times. Here the CDR3 reads CASSIVGRAKENTIYF. CDR3 in DNA: TGTGCCAGTAGTATAGTCGGCAGGGCGAAGGAAAACACCATATATTTT. The chain joins TRBV19 to TRBJ1-3; D may be TRBD1 (5 bases). CDR1 is LNHDA, CDR2 SQIVND, per germline (reference sequence). V dropped 1 base and J dropped 6 bases, with 16 bases sitting between them. This CDR3 has 16 residues.

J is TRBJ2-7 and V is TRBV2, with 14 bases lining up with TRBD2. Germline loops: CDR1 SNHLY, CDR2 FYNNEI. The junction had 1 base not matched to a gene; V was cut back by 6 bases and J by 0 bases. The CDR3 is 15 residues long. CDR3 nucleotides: TGTGCCAGCAGAGGACTAGCGGGGGGCTCCTACGAGCAGTACTTC. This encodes CASRGLAGGSYEQYF.

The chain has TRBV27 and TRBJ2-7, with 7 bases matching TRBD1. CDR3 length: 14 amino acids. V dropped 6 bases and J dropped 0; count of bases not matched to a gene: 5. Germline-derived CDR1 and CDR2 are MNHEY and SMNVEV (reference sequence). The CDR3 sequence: CASRVRGSSYEQYF. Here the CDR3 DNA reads TGTGCCAGCAGAGTCAGGGGGAGCTCCTACGAGCAGTACTTC.

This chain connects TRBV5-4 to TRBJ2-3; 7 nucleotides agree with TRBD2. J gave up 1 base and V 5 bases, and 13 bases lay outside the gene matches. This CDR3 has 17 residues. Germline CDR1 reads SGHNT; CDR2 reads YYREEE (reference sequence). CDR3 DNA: TGTGCCAGCAGGGGGTTGAAGGCGGGGAGGGGCACAGATACGCAGTATTTT. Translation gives CASRGLKAGRGTDTQYF.

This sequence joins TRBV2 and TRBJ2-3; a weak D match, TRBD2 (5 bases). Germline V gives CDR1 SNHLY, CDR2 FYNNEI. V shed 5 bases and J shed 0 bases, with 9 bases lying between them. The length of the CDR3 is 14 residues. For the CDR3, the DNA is TGTGCCAGCAGTTGGACTGCAAGCACAGATACGCAGTATTTT. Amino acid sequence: CASSWTASTDTQYF.

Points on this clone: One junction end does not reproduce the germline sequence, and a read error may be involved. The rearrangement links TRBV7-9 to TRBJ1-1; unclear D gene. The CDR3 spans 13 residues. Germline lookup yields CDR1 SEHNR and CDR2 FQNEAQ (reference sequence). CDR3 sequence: CSSSFGVGTEAFF. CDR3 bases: TGTTCCAGCAGCTTCGGGGTAGGCACTGAAGCTTTCTTT.

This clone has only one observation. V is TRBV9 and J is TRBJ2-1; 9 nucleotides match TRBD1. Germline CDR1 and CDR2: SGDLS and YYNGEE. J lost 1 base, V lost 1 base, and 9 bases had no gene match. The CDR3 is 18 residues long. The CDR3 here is CASSVTRGQGLSYNEQFF. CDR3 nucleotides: TGTGCCAGCAGCGTAACCCGAGGACAGGGGCTATCCTACAATGAGCAGTTCTTC. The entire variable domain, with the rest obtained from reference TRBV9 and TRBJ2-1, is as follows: DSGVTQTPKHLITATGQRVTLRCSPRSGDLSVYWYQQSLDQGLQFLIQYYNGEERAKGNILERFSAQQFPDLHSELNLSSLELGDSALYFCASSVTRGQGLSYNEQFFGPGTRLTVL.

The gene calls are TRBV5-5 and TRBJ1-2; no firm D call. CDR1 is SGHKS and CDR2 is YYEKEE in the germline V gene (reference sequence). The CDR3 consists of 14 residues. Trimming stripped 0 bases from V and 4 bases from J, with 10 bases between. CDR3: CASSLDVSTYGYTF. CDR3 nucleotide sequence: TGTGCCAGCAGCTTGGACGTGTCTACCTATGGCTACACCTTC.

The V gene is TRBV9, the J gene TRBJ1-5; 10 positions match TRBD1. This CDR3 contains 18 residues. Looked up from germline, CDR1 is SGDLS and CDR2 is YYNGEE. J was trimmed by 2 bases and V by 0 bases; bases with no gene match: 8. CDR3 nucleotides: TGTGCCAGCAGCGTAGGGGCTGGGGGGACAGGGGGCAATCAGCCCCAGCATTTT. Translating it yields CASSVGAGGTGGNQPQHF.

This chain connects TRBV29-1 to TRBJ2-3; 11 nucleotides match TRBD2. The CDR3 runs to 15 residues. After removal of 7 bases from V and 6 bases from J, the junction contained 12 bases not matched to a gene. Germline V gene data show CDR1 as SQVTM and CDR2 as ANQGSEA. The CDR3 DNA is TGCAGCGCCGACGGGCTAGCGGGGGGCTGGGATACGCAGTATTTT. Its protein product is CSADGLAGGWDTQYF.

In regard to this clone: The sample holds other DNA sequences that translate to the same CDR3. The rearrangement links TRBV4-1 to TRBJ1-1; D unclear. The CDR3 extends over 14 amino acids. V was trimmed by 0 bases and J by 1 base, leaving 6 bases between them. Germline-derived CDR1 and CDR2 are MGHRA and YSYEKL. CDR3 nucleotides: TGCGCCAGCAGCCAAGAGGGAGGGAACACTGAAGCTTTCTTT. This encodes CASSQEGGNTEAFF.

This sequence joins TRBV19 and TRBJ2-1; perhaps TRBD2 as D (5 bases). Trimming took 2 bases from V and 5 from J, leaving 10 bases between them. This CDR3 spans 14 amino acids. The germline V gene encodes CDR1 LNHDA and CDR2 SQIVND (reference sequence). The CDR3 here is CASSINKEDNEQFF. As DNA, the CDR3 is TGTGCCAGTAGTATAAACAAGGAGGACAATGAGCAGTTCTTC.

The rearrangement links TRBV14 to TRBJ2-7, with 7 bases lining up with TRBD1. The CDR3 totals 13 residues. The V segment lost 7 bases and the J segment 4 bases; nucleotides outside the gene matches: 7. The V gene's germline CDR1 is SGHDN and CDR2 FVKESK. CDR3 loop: CASNHGQAYEQYF. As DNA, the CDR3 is TGTGCCAGCAACCACGGACAGGCTTACGAGCAGTACTTC.

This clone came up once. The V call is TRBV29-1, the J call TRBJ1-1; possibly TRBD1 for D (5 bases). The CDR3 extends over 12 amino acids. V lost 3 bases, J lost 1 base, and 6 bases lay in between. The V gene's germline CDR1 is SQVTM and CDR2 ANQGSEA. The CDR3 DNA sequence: TGCAGCGTTGAGCAGGGGAACACTGAAGCTTTCTTT. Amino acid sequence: CSVEQGNTEAFF.

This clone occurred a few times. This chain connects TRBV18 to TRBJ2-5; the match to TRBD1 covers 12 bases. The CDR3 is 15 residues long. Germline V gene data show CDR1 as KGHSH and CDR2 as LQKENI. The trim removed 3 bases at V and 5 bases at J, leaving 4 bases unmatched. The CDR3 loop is CASSPGQGARETQYF. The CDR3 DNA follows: TGTGCCAGCTCACCGGGACAGGGGGCGAGGGAGACCCAGTACTTC.

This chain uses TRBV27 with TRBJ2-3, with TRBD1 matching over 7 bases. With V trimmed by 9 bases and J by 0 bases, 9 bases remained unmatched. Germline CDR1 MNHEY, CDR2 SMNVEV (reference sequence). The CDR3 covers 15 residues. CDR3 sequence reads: CASTEGQKSTDTQYF. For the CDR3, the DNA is TGTGCCAGTACCGAGGGACAGAAAAGCACAGATACGCAGTATTTT.

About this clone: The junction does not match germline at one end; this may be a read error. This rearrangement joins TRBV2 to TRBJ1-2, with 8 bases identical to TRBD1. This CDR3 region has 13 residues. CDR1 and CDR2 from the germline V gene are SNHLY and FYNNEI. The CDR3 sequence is CASSGFFGGQGLF. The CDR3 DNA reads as TGTGCCAGCAGTGGTTTCTTCGGTGGACAGGGACTCTTC.

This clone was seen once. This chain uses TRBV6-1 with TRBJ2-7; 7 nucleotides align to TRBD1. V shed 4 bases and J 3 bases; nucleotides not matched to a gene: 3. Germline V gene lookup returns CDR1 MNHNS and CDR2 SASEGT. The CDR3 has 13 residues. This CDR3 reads CASSARTGYEQYF. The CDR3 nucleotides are TGTGCCAGCAGTGCCCGGACAGGCTACGAGCAGTACTTC.

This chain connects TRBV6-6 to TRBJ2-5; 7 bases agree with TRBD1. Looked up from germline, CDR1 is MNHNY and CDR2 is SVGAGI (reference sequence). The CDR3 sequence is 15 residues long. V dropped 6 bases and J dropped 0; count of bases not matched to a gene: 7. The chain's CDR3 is CASSSGQLYQETQYF. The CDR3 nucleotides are TGTGCCAGCAGCTCGGGACAGCTGTACCAAGAGACCCAGTACTTC.

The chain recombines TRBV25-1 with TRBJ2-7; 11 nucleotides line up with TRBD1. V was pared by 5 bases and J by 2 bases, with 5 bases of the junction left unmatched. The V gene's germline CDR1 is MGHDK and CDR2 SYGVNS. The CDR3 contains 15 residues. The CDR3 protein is CASSNPGQGAYEQYF. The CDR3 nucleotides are TGTGCCAGCAGTAACCCGGGACAGGGGGCCTACGAGCAGTACTTC.

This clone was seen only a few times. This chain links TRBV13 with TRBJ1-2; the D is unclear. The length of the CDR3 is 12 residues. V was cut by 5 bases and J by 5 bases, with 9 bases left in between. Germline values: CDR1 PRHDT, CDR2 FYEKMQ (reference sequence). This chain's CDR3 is CASSRVAYGYTF. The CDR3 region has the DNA TGTGCCAGCAGCCGGGTGGCTTATGGCTACACCTTC.

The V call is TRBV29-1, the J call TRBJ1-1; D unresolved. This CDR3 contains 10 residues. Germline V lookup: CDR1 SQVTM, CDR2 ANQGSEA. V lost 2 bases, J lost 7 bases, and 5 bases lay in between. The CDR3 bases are TGCAGCGTTGAATGGAGTGAAGCTTTCTTT. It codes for CSVEWSEAFF.

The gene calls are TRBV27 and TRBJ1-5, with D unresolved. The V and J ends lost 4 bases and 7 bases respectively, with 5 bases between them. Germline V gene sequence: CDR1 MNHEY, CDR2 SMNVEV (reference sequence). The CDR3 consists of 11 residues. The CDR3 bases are TGTGCCAGCAGTTCAGGACAGCCCCAGCATTTT. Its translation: CASSSGQPQHF.